The 13 T cell receptor beta chains below were found in one sample sequenced in a study of blood T cell repertoires in COVID-19. Libraries were prepared by immunoSEQ multiplex PCR; TCRdb keeps only in-frame clonotypes and omits some of them. This repertoire shows about 97,000 clones, around nine tenths found once; its top ten account for approximately 15%. Sequenced material: peripheral blood. The origin of the receptors is a human donor in a cohort sampled during active COVID-19.

The V and J genes are TRBV19 and TRBJ2-7, with TRBD1 as a possible D gene (6 bases). Germline CDR1 reads LNHDA; CDR2 reads SQIVND (reference sequence). V was shortened by 5 bases and J by 3 bases, with 14 bases between the two germline ends. The CDR3 is 14 residues long. The CDR3 here is CASSEERGIYEQYF. The CDR3 nucleotides read TGTGCCAGTAGTGAGGAAAGGGGGATCTACGAGCAGTACTTC.

This chain joins TRBV4-3 and TRBJ2-7; weak D call: TRBD2 (5 bases). The germline V gene has CDR1 LGHNA and CDR2 YSLEER. V was pared by 1 base and J by 3 bases, with 13 bases between. The CDR3 covers 15 residues. CDR3 residues: CASSQGLEALYEQYF. CDR3 nucleotides: TGCGCCAGCAGCCAAGGGTTGGAGGCTCTCTACGAGCAGTACTTC.

The chain has TRBV6-1 and TRBJ1-1; 7 positions agree with TRBD1. After removal of 1 base from V and 7 bases from J, the junction contained 6 bases not matched to a gene. CDR1 is MNHNS and CDR2 is SASEGT in the germline V gene. The CDR3 spans 14 residues. The CDR3 sequence is CASSEVGGQYEAFF. In nucleotides, the CDR3 is TGTGCCAGCAGTGAAGTAGGGGGACAGTATGAAGCTTTCTTT.

The chain joins TRBV7-9 to TRBJ1-4; 7 nucleotides agree with TRBD1. Germline CDR1 is SEHNR and CDR2 is FQNEAQ (reference sequence). V shed 5 bases and J 5 bases; nucleotides not matched to a gene: 5. The CDR3 runs to 14 residues. CDR3 bases: TGTGCCAGCAGCCTGACAGGGCGGAATGAAAAACTGTTTTTT. Translation gives CASSLTGRNEKLFF.

The CDR3 sequence: CASRTSGGAEQETQYF. CDR3 nucleotides: TGTGCCAGCCGGACTAGCGGGGGGGCAGAACAAGAGACCCAGTACTTC. The chain employs TRBV2 and TRBJ2-5; TRBD2 matches at 15 bases. The trim removed 8 bases at V and 2 bases at J, leaving 6 bases unmatched. Per the germline V gene, CDR1 is SNHLY and CDR2 is FYNNEI. The CDR3 totals 16 residues.

The rearrangement joins TRBV9 to TRBJ2-1; the D gene is possibly TRBD1 (7 bases). From germline, CDR1 is SGDLS and CDR2 YYNGEE. CDR3 size: 16 residues. The V end lost 4 bases, the J end lost 5 bases, and 19 bases lay between the germline ends. This chain's CDR3 is CASSPLEGASDNEQFF. The CDR3 bases are TGTGCCAGCAGCCCACTGGAGGGGGCCAGCGACAATGAGCAGTTCTTC.

This clone was seen a handful of times. The gene calls are TRBV6-2 or TRBV6-3 and TRBJ2-7; 11 bases align to TRBD2. Per germline, CDR1 MNHEY and CDR2 SVGEGT. J lost 2 bases, V lost 5 bases, and 8 bases had no gene match. The CDR3 has 16 amino acids. This CDR3 is CASSDPSSGRTYEQYF. Here the CDR3 DNA reads TGTGCCAGCAGTGACCCGTCTAGCGGGAGGACCTACGAGCAGTACTTC.

This chain connects TRBV25-1 to TRBJ2-6; D remains ambiguous. CDR3 length: 13 amino acids. V gave up 5 bases and J gave up 2 bases, with 4 bases separating them. Looked up from germline, CDR1 is MGHDK and CDR2 is SYGVNS. The DNA of the CDR3 is TGTGCCAGCAGTCTTCCTGGGGCCAACGTCCTGACTTTC. Its protein product is CASSLPGANVLTF.

V and J are TRBV29-1 and TRBJ2-4; TRBD2 matches at 9 bases. V shed 5 bases and J 6 bases; nucleotides not matched to a gene: 14. The CDR3 length is 16 residues. Germline values: CDR1 SQVTM, CDR2 ANQGSEA. The CDR3 DNA sequence: TGCAGCGTTCAAATCCTAGCGGGAAACGGCGGAAACATTCAGTACTTC. Translating gives CSVQILAGNGGNIQYF.

The gene calls are TRBV5-5 and TRBJ1-4; TRBD1 matches 7 bases. Germline V gene sequence: CDR1 SGHKS, CDR2 YYEKEE (reference sequence). The CDR3 consists of 15 residues. V lost 5 bases, J lost 5 bases, and 9 bases stayed unmatched. This CDR3 is CASRRTGTANEKLFF. CDR3 nucleotides: TGTGCCAGCAGGCGTACCGGGACAGCAAATGAAAAACTGTTTTTT. Drawing the rest from reference TRBV5-5 and TRBJ1-4, the complete variable domain is DAGVTQSPTHLIKTRGQQVTLRCSPISGHKSVSWYQQVLGQGPQFIFQYYEKEERGRGNFPDRFSARQFPNYSSELNVNALLLGDSALYLCASRRTGTANEKLFFGSGTQLSVL.

This chain's CDR3 is CASSRFEGAQETQYF. In DNA form, the CDR3 reads TGTGCCAGCTCACGATTTGAGGGGGCACAAGAGACCCAGTACTTC. The V call is TRBV18, the J call TRBJ2-5; TRBD1 matches at 7 bases. CDR3 length equals 15 residues. The junction had 7 bases not matched to a gene; V was cut back by 4 bases and J by 2 bases. Germline-derived CDR1 and CDR2 are KGHSH and LQKENI.

The V gene is TRBV2, the J gene TRBJ2-3; maybe TRBD1 (6 bases). Trimming removed 6 bases from V and 1 base from J, with 14 bases in between. The CDR3 has 15 residues. Germline V gene data show CDR1 as SNHLY and CDR2 as FYNNEI. In DNA form, the CDR3 reads TGTGCCAGCAGCGCCACAGGGTTTGGCACAGATACGCAGTATTTT. Translating gives CASSATGFGTDTQYF.

The rearrangement uses TRBV5-1 and TRBJ2-2, with 10 bases aligning to TRBD2. Germline lookup yields CDR1 SGHRS and CDR2 YFSETQ. This CDR3 is built from 17 residues. V lost 4 bases to trimming and J lost 4 bases; unmatched junction nucleotides: 10. The chain's CDR3 is CASSPERAGGLTGELFF. In nucleotides, the CDR3 is TGCGCCAGCAGCCCCGAAAGAGCGGGAGGGCTCACCGGGGAGCTGTTTTTT.